This T cell receptor (beta chain) was sequenced for a study of neurological immune-mediated disorders. The study, taken as a whole, reports: A possible signature was seen in one related-CDR3 cluster, into which phylogenetic grouping placed the repertoires of 18 of 34 multiple sclerosis patients. None of the CDR3 amino acid sequences in expanded clones turned up in more than one subject, which points to private repertoires in all groups.

The output of every sequencing run exceeded 190 million TCR-beta sequences, derived from 15-18 subjects. TCRdb reprocessed the 5' RACE reads via MiXCR and lists one record per CDR3 protein. The data hold about 120,000 distinct CDR3 sequences, with roughly 3.1% observed a single time. In its sample, this clonotype was seen a few times. Its specificity is unknown. Stored at -80 C, 2 million PBMCs were the source of the unsorted libraries. In germline, CDR1 is SGHKS, CDR2 YYEKEE (reference sequence). The CDR3 loop spans 15 amino acids. Trimming removed 4 bases at V and 0 bases at J, with 13 bases between.

The receptor was isolated from a woman under 40 with multiple sclerosis. This rearrangement joins TRBV5-5 to TRBJ1-1; maybe TRBD1 (5 bases). The sequenced sample was PBMCs. The CDR3 protein is CASSQRAGMNTEAFF. In nucleotides, the CDR3 is TGTGCCAGCAGCCAGCGTGCAGGGATGAACACTGAAGCTTTCTTT.